The 23 T cell receptor beta chains below come from one sample, sequenced in a study of regulatory T cells in long-lasting Graves disease. The time point is: persistent/refractory GD, antithyroid drugs over 5 years with positive TRAb. There was RNA extracted from PBMCs, and the TCR library was made from it. Libraries of TCR beta came from iRepertoire HTBI primers plus Arm-PCR of CDR3 regions. One entry per CDR3 protein results from TCRdb running MiXCR on the multiplex PCR reads. This sample has 360,000 or so distinct CDR3 sequences; less than 30% occur once, and the top ten carry roughly a quarter. The sample was peripheral blood mononuclear cells (PBMCs), taken when the disease was refractory, from a patient treated with antithyroid drugs. The receptors here all came from a woman aged 35 to 49 with Graves disease.

The chain employs TRBV6-2 or TRBV6-3 and TRBJ1-3; 7 nucleotides line up with TRBD1. Losses at the gene ends were 5 bases for V and 3 bases for J; bases not matched to a gene: 7. The CDR3 is 15 amino acids. Germline V CDR1 and CDR2: MNHEY, SVGEGT. This chain's CDR3 is CASSKPGTDGNTIYF. The CDR3 nucleotides read TGTGCCAGCAGTAAACCCGGGACAGATGGAAACACCATATATTTT.

Only a few counts were recorded for this clonotype. The chain couples TRBV6-1 to TRBJ2-7; 11 nucleotides agree with TRBD2. The CDR3 loop spans 15 amino acids. Per the germline V gene, CDR1 is MNHNS and CDR2 is SASEGT. J lost 4 bases, V lost 7 bases, and 9 bases had no gene match. The CDR3 is CASNPTTSGSYEQYF. The CDR3 DNA reads as TGTGCCAGCAACCCTACCACTAGCGGGAGTTACGAGCAGTACTTC.

J is TRBJ1-5 and V is TRBV7-2; possible D gene TRBD1, 5 bases. Germline values: CDR1 SGHTA, CDR2 FQGNSA. Trimming stripped 1 base from V and 11 bases from J, with 18 bases between. This CDR3 contains 15 residues. CDR3 residues: CASSLVGGGPPAQHF. The CDR3 DNA follows: TGTGCCAGCAGCTTAGTGGGGGGGGGACCTCCGGCCCAGCATTTT.

Many counts were recorded for this clonotype. The V and J genes are TRBV13 and TRBJ2-5, with 7 bases matching TRBD2. V was clipped by 5 bases and J by 3 bases; unmatched bases: 0. The germline V gene has CDR1 PRHDT and CDR2 FYEKMQ (reference sequence). The CDR3 extends over 12 amino acids. The chain's CDR3 is CASSLAEETQYF. The CDR3 region has the DNA TGTGCCAGCAGCCTAGCGGAAGAGACCCAGTACTTC.

The chain recombines TRBV28 with TRBJ2-1, with 10 bases fitting TRBD2. V lost 5 bases to trimming and J lost 5 bases; unmatched junction nucleotides: 12. The length of the CDR3 is 17 residues. Germline assignment: CDR1 MDHEN and CDR2 SYDVKM. The CDR3 DNA reads as TGTGCCAGCAGTCCCCCCTCTAGCGGGAGCCCACACAATGAGCAGTTCTTC. Its protein product is CASSPPSSGSPHNEQFF.

This clonotype was recorded at least ten times. The chain employs TRBV28 and TRBJ1-5, with unresolved D. CDR3 length: 14 residues. Germline V gene data show CDR1 as MDHEN and CDR2 as SYDVKM. The V gene lost 3 bases and the J gene lost 1 base, with 7 bases spanning the gap. CDR3 loop: CASSLFQSNQPQHF. The CDR3 coding sequence is TGTGCCAGCAGTTTGTTTCAGAGCAATCAGCCCCAGCATTTT. Variable domain in full (rest from reference TRBV28 and TRBJ1-5): DVKVTQSSRYLVKRTGEKVFLECVQDMDHENMFWYRQDPGLGLRLIYFSYDVKMKEKGDIPEGYSVSREKKERFSLILESASTNQTSMYLCASSLFQSNQPQHFGDGTRLSIL.

A few counts support this clonotype. The rearrangement links TRBV19 to TRBJ2-6; D gene ambiguous. Trimming pared 0 bases from V and 0 bases from J, leaving 9 bases between. In germline, CDR1 is LNHDA, CDR2 SQIVND (reference sequence). This CDR3 spans 17 amino acids. The DNA for the CDR3 is TGTGCCAGTAGTATAGATAGGCCGGGCTCTGGGGCCAACGTCCTGACTTTC. Translating it yields CASSIDRPGSGANVLTF.

The V call is TRBV10-3, the J call TRBJ2-7, with 13 bases lining up with TRBD2. The V gene's germline CDR1 is ENHRY and CDR2 SYGVKD. CDR3 length: 19 residues. V lost 1 base and J lost 3; bases outside the gene matches: 12. The CDR3: CAISEFETSGRTKLYEQYF. CDR3 in DNA: TGTGCCATCAGTGAGTTTGAGACTAGCGGGAGGACAAAGCTCTACGAGCAGTACTTC.

The genes are TRBV12-3 or TRBV12-4 and TRBJ2-2; 10 bases agree with TRBD1. J was trimmed by 4 bases and V by 6 bases; bases with no gene match: 11. The CDR3 is made up of 17 amino acids. CDR3 DNA sequence: TGTGCCAGCAGCCAAGGGATCCGGACAGGGGGCACCGGGGAGCTGTTTTTT. Encoded protein: CASSQGIRTGGTGELFF.

This clonotype was seen repeatedly, ten times or more. This chain links TRBV28 with TRBJ2-2; no firm D call. Germline CDR1 is MDHEN and CDR2 is SYDVKM. The CDR3 spans 15 residues. V was pared by 5 bases and J by 1 base, with 11 bases between. For the CDR3, the DNA is TGTGCCAGCAGTCTGTCAAGCGAGAACACCGGGGAGCTGTTTTTT. Translated, it gives CASSLSSENTGELFF.

The chain carries TRBV7-9 and TRBJ2-7, with TRBD2 matching over 9 bases. Looked up from germline, CDR1 is SEHNR and CDR2 is FQNEAQ (reference sequence). V was pared by 10 bases and J by 7 bases, with 8 bases of the junction left unmatched. The CDR3 covers 12 residues. CDR3 protein: CAIGGRAGEQYF. The CDR3 nucleotides read TGTGCCATTGGCGGGAGGGCCGGGGAGCAGTACTTC. Filled out from reference TRBV7-9 and TRBJ2-7, the complete variable domain reads DTGVSQNPRHKITKRGQNVTFRCDPISEHNRLYWYRQTLGQGPEFLTYFQNEAQLEKSRLLSDRFSAERPKGSFSTLEIQRTEQGDSAMYLCAIGGRAGEQYFGPGTRLTVT.

The CDR3 spells CASSFGLAGTDTQYF. The CDR3 DNA reads TGTGCCAGCAGCTTCGGACTAGCGGGCACAGATACGCAGTATTTT. This chain uses TRBV7-8 with TRBJ2-3; TRBD2 aligns across 10 bases. CDR3 length: 15 residues. Germline V lookup: CDR1 SGHVS, CDR2 FQNEAQ. Germline trimming cut 3 bases from V and 1 base from J; bases unmatched to any gene: 1.

The sample holds many counts of this clonotype. The chain combines TRBV6-5 with TRBJ1-5; D is unclear. The V end was cut by 4 bases, the J end by 4 bases, with 8 bases between. Germline CDR1 and CDR2: MNHEY and SVGAGI. The CDR3 contains 13 residues. The CDR3: CASSSRANQPQHF. The CDR3 DNA reads TGTGCCAGCAGTTCTCGCGCAAATCAGCCCCAGCATTTT.

This clonotype was seen ten or more times. The chain carries TRBV2 and TRBJ2-5; D unclear. There are 15 residues in the CDR3. The V end lost 2 bases, the J end lost 2 bases, and 12 bases lay between the germline ends. Germline CDR1 and CDR2: SNHLY and FYNNEI. The chain's CDR3 is CASSESPPRQETQYF. CDR3 nucleotide sequence: TGTGCCAGCAGTGAATCCCCCCCTCGGCAAGAGACCCAGTACTTC.

There are a few counts of this clonotype. The J gene is TRBJ1-1, the V gene TRBV10-3; possible D gene TRBD1, 6 bases. Germline loops: CDR1 ENHRY, CDR2 SYGVKD. V was pared by 10 bases and J by 3 bases, with 15 bases between. The CDR3 is made up of 13 amino acids. CDR3 in amino acids: CASRTAGHTEAFF. CDR3 in DNA: TGTGCCAGCAGGACAGCAGGGCACACTGAAGCTTTCTTT.

This clonotype was seen a few times. The chain joins TRBV19 to TRBJ1-3; D might be TRBD1 (5 bases). CDR1 is LNHDA, CDR2 SQIVND, per germline (reference sequence). V was trimmed by 6 bases and J by 7 bases, leaving 16 bases between them. CDR3 length equals 14 residues. CDR3 sequence: CASRGGARGNTIYF. CDR3 in DNA: TGTGCCAGTAGAGGAGGGGCACGGGGGAACACCATATATTTT.

The table lists this clonotype with many counts. This chain joins TRBV28 and TRBJ1-4; D unresolved. Germline V gene lookup returns CDR1 MDHEN and CDR2 SYDVKM. Between the trimmed V and J ends, which lost 3 bases and 0 bases, there was a span of 8 bases. CDR3 size: 15 residues. Here the CDR3 reads CASSFPGATNEKLFF. CDR3 bases: TGTGCCAGCAGTTTCCCTGGAGCAACTAATGAAAAACTGTTTTTT.

On this clonotype: Its ends do not fully match the called genes, so a read error is possible. This chain uses TRBV5-6 with TRBJ1-5; D is uncertain. Germline CDR1 SGHDT, CDR2 YYEEEE. The CDR3 consists of 12 residues. The CDR3 loop is CASSFSYQPQHF. The CDR3 coding sequence is TGTGCCAGCAGCTTTAGCTATCAGCCCCAGCATTTT.

Written as DNA, the CDR3 is TGTGCCAGCAGTGCCAACGGGAATCAGCCCCAGCATTTT. Translating gives CASSANGNQPQHF. The chain employs TRBV6-4 and TRBJ1-5; unclear D gene. Trimming removed 4 bases from V and 4 bases from J, with 8 bases in between. CDR1 is MRHNA, CDR2 SNTAGT, per germline. This CDR3 comprises 13 residues.

There are many counts of this clonotype. The chain combines TRBV12-5 with TRBJ1-1; D is ambiguous. V dropped 5 bases and J dropped 6 bases, with 13 bases sitting between them. The germline V gene has CDR1 LGHNT and CDR2 FRNRAP. This CDR3 spans 13 amino acids. The CDR3, as DNA: TGTGCTAGTGGTCCCGGTTGGGGTTCTGAAGCTTTCTTT. It yields the protein CASGPGWGSEAFF.

The rearrangement uses TRBV9 and TRBJ2-7, with 9 nucleotides matching TRBD1. The length of the CDR3 is 15 residues. From germline, CDR1 is SGDLS and CDR2 YYNGEE. J gave up 3 bases and V 7 bases, and 11 bases lay outside the gene matches. The CDR3 sequence: CASAPGDRALYEQYF. The CDR3 DNA follows: TGTGCCAGCGCCCCTGGGGACAGGGCCCTCTACGAGCAGTACTTC. Looking up the rest from reference TRBV9 and TRBJ2-7 gives the full variable domain: DSGVTQTPKHLITATGQRVTLRCSPRSGDLSVYWYQQSLDQGLQFLIQYYNGEERAKGNILERFSAQQFPDLHSELNLSSLELGDSALYFCASAPGDRALYEQYFGPGTRLTVT.

The sample holds many counts of this clonotype. The genes are TRBV27 and TRBJ1-2; 8 bases map to TRBD1. This CDR3 has 13 residues. V was pared by 5 bases and J by 7 bases, with 6 bases of the junction left unmatched. The germline gives CDR1 MNHEY, CDR2 SMNVEV (reference sequence). The CDR3 bases are TGTGCCAGCAGTCCCGGACAGGGACCTGGCTACACCTTC. Protein sequence: CASSPGQGPGYTF.

This clonotype was seen ten or more times. This chain uses TRBV12-3 or TRBV12-4 with TRBJ1-1; D is unclear. The CDR3 loop spans 14 amino acids. Trimming left V 2 bases short and J 0 bases short, with 7 bases between. The CDR3 DNA is TGTGCCAGCAGTTTAAAACCGATGAACACTGAAGCTTTCTTT. As protein: CASSLKPMNTEAFF.